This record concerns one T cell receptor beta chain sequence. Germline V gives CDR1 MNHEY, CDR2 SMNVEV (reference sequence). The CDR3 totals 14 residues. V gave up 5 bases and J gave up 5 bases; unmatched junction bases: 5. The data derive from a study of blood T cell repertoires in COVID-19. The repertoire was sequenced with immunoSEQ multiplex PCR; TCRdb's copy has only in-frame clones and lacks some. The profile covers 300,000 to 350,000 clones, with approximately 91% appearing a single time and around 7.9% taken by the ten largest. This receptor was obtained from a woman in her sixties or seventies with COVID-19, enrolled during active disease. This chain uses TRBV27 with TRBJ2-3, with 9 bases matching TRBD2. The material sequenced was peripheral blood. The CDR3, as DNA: TGTGCCAGCAGTGCGGGGGGGCCCATAGATACGCAGTATTTT. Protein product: CASSAGGPIDTQYF.